What follows are 24 T cell receptor beta chains derived from one specimen sequenced in a study of T cell changes during pregnancy in multiple sclerosis. Some clones are missing from TCRdb's copy, which holds only in-frame ones; the method was immunoSEQ multiplex PCR. The sample records 40,000 to 50,000 clones, 85% to 95% being singletons. The sample consisted of CD8+ T cells from peripheral blood mononuclear cells, taken after pregnancy. These receptors all come from a female donor with multiple sclerosis, enrolled in a pregnancy study.

This chain's CDR3 is CASRDSSNQPQHF. CDR3 nucleotide sequence: TGTGCCAGCCGGGACAGTAGCAATCAGCCCCAGCATTTT. This chain uses TRBV2 with TRBJ1-5; TRBD1 matches at 7 bases. Germline CDR1 and CDR2: SNHLY and FYNNEI. The J segment lost 0 bases and the V segment lost 8 bases, leaving 1 base of the junction unmatched. This CDR3 spans 13 amino acids.

This clone has a single count. J is TRBJ1-5 and V is TRBV6-5; maybe TRBD1 (6 bases). CDR3 length: 14 residues. The V gene lost 2 bases and the J gene lost 9 bases, with 14 bases spanning the gap. The germline V gene has CDR1 MNHEY and CDR2 SVGAGI. The CDR3 region has the DNA TGTGCCAGCAGTTACGGAGGGGGGGGTCGGCCCCAGCATTTT. It codes for CASSYGGGGRPQHF.

The genes are TRBV29-1 and TRBJ2-7; TRBD1 might be the D (5 bases). This CDR3 comprises 13 residues. Trimming left V 2 bases short and J 1 base short, with 9 bases between. Germline assignment: CDR1 SQVTM and CDR2 ANQGSEA. The CDR3 nucleotides are TGCAGCGTTGAAACAGGAGCTTCCTACGAGCAGTACTTC. Protein sequence: CSVETGASYEQYF.

The gene calls are TRBV9 and TRBJ1-3; D possibly corresponds to TRBD1 (5 bases). V dropped 0 bases and J dropped 2 bases, with 9 bases sitting between them. Germline assignment: CDR1 SGDLS and CDR2 YYNGEE. This CDR3 contains 15 residues. The CDR3 is CASSVVGGTGNTIYF. The CDR3 coding sequence is TGTGCCAGCAGCGTAGTTGGGGGGACTGGAAACACCATATATTTT.

CDR3 region: CASTLARGGTQYF. The CDR3 DNA sequence: TGTGCCAGCACCCTAGCGAGGGGGGGGACCCAGTACTTC. This chain joins TRBV27 and TRBJ2-5; D might be TRBD2 (7 bases). V was cut by 7 bases and J by 7 bases, with 16 bases left in between. Germline assignment: CDR1 MNHEY and CDR2 SMNVEV (reference sequence). The CDR3 is made up of 13 amino acids.

In DNA, the CDR3 is TGTGCCACCAGCAGAGCCAGATCGGGACAGCGAGTTGAGCAGTTCTTC. Translation: CATSRARSGQRVEQFF. The V and J genes are TRBV15 and TRBJ2-1; 7 positions match TRBD1. V lost 1 base and J lost 9; bases outside the gene matches: 12. The CDR3 has 16 amino acids. Germline lookup yields CDR1 LNHNV and CDR2 YYDKDF (reference sequence).

In this sample, this clone turned up once. The chain carries TRBV6-1 and TRBJ1-3; 7 positions agree with TRBD1. CDR1 MNHNS and CDR2 SASEGT come from the germline V gene. Losses at the gene ends were 0 bases for V and 4 bases for J; bases not matched to a gene: 9. The CDR3 covers 17 residues. The chain's CDR3 is CASSEAFRRTGGNTIYF. In nucleotides, the CDR3 is TGTGCCAGCAGTGAAGCGTTCAGGAGGACAGGCGGAAACACCATATATTTT.

In this sample, this clone turned up once. The chain recombines TRBV2 with TRBJ2-7, with TRBD2 matching over 8 bases. CDR3 length: 12 amino acids. J gave up 7 bases and V 7 bases, and 6 bases lay outside the gene matches. From germline, CDR1 is SNHLY and CDR2 FYNNEI. The CDR3 nucleotides read TGTGCCAGCACTGTGGGACTAGAGGAGCAGTACTTC. Translation: CASTVGLEEQYF.

The CDR3 DNA follows: TGTGCCAGCAGTTTGAACAGCAACACTGAAGCTTTCTTT. The encoded protein is CASSLNSNTEAFF. V is TRBV27 and J is TRBJ1-1, with D uncertain. CDR3 length equals 13 residues. Trimming took 3 bases from V and 2 from J, leaving 7 bases between them. Germline assignment: CDR1 MNHEY and CDR2 SMNVEV (reference sequence).

The chain couples TRBV19 to TRBJ2-7; D might be TRBD2 (6 bases). The length of the CDR3 is 13 residues. The V end lost 7 bases, the J end lost 0 bases, and 10 bases lay between the germline ends. Germline V CDR1 and CDR2: LNHDA, SQIVND (reference sequence). The CDR3 is CASMGGGSYEQYF. The CDR3 region has the DNA TGTGCCAGTATGGGAGGTGGCTCCTACGAGCAGTACTTC.

The V call is TRBV4-1, the J call TRBJ2-2; 7 positions agree with TRBD1. The CDR3 covers 22 residues. Germline loops: CDR1 MGHRA, CDR2 YSYEKL. After removal of 4 bases from V and 0 bases from J, the junction contained 23 bases not matched to a gene. CDR3 sequence reads: CASSPYDPGQRIANANTGELFF. In DNA form, the CDR3 reads TGCGCCAGCAGCCCGTACGACCCGGGACAGAGAATCGCAAACGCGAACACCGGGGAGCTGTTTTTT.

This sequence joins TRBV7-8 and TRBJ2-1, with TRBD1 matching 7 bases. Germline-derived CDR1 and CDR2 are SGHVS and FQNEAQ. This CDR3 is 19 amino acids long. V lost 7 bases and J lost 5; bases outside the gene matches: 23. CDR3 sequence: CASNVLGATGQRTDNEQFF. CDR3 coding DNA: TGTGCCAGCAACGTCTTAGGGGCCACGGGACAGAGAACGGACAATGAGCAGTTCTTC.

In its sample, this clone was seen once. The rearrangement uses TRBV15 and TRBJ2-2; 12 positions match TRBD2. There are 20 residues in the CDR3. J lost 3 bases, V lost 0 bases, and 11 bases had no gene match. Germline lookup yields CDR1 LNHNV and CDR2 YYDKDF (reference sequence). CDR3 in amino acids: CATSREGLAGMWRDTGELFF. Here the CDR3 DNA reads TGTGCCACCAGCAGAGAGGGACTAGCGGGTATGTGGAGGGACACCGGGGAGCTGTTTTTT.

The genes are TRBV7-9 and TRBJ2-7; D call uncertain. Germline V gene lookup returns CDR1 SEHNR and CDR2 FQNEAQ (reference sequence). The V end was cut by 5 bases, the J end by 5 bases, with 19 bases between. The CDR3 covers 15 residues. The CDR3 sequence is CASSPRSQYLDEQYF. The CDR3 bases are TGTGCCAGCAGCCCGAGATCCCAATACCTAGACGAGCAGTACTTC.

This chain uses TRBV5-4 with TRBJ2-1; 7 bases fit TRBD1. Per the germline V gene, CDR1 is SGHNT and CDR2 is YYREEE (reference sequence). V dropped 2 bases and J dropped 3; count of bases not matched to a gene: 8. The CDR3 runs 16 residues. CDR3 DNA sequence: TGTGCCAGCAGCTTATTTACAGGGGATTACTACAATGAGCAGTTCTTC. This sequence encodes CASSLFTGDYYNEQFF. Combining the CDR3 with reference TRBV5-4 and TRBJ2-1 gives the whole variable domain ETGVTQSPTHLIKTRGQQVTLRCSSQSGHNTVSWYQQALGQGPQFIFQYYREEENGRGNFPPRFSGLQFPNYSSELNVNALELDDSALYLCASSLFTGDYYNEQFFGPGTRLTVL.

The chain has TRBV7-3 and TRBJ2-3; no firm D call. Trimming took 4 bases from V and 0 from J, leaving 11 bases between them. The CDR3 length is 15 residues. CDR1 and CDR2 from the germline V gene are SGHTA and FQGTGA. CDR3 sequence reads: CASSSSGSSTDTQYF. The CDR3, as DNA: TGTGCCAGCAGCTCTAGTGGCTCTAGCACAGATACGCAGTATTTT.

This chain connects TRBV29-1 to TRBJ1-1; TRBD1 might be the D (5 bases). The CDR3 is 12 amino acids. Germline V CDR1 and CDR2: SQVTM, ANQGSEA. V shed 7 bases and J shed 1 base, with 10 bases lying between them. The CDR3 DNA follows: TGCAGCGCCTCGCAGGGGAACACTGAAGCTTTCTTT. It translates to CSASQGNTEAFF.

The chain combines TRBV29-1 with TRBJ2-7; the D gene is possibly TRBD2 (5 bases). The ends were cut back, 6 bases at V and 2 bases at J, with 17 bases in the middle. Looked up from germline, CDR1 is SQVTM and CDR2 is ANQGSEA. The CDR3 is 14 amino acids. The CDR3 sequence: CSVLRAIAPYEQYF. The DNA for the CDR3 is TGCAGCGTCCTGAGGGCGATCGCCCCCTACGAGCAGTACTTC.

This clone was observed a single time. The chain carries TRBV27 and TRBJ2-7, with 11 bases aligning to TRBD1. The CDR3 spans 13 residues. CDR1 and CDR2 from the germline V gene are MNHEY and SMNVEV (reference sequence). J lost 4 bases, V lost 9 bases, and 5 bases had no gene match. The CDR3 nucleotides are TGTGCCAGTATTGGGACAGGGGGTTACGAGCAGTACTTC. This encodes CASIGTGGYEQYF.

The chain couples TRBV29-1 to TRBJ2-7; weak D call: TRBD2 (5 bases). The CDR3 is 11 amino acids. V was pared by 7 bases and J by 3 bases, with 10 bases between. The germline V gene has CDR1 SQVTM and CDR2 ANQGSEA. CDR3 amino acids: CSALGDYEQYF. CDR3 sequence (DNA): TGCAGCGCCCTCGGGGACTACGAGCAGTACTTC.

The V gene is TRBV9, the J gene TRBJ2-2, with TRBD2 identical over 8 bases. From germline, CDR1 is SGDLS and CDR2 YYNGEE. The junction had 10 bases not matched to a gene; V was cut back by 4 bases and J by 5 bases. This CDR3 comprises 16 residues. The CDR3 spells CASSPGGTPRTGELFF. In DNA form, the CDR3 reads TGTGCCAGCAGCCCGGGGGGGACCCCCCGGACCGGGGAGCTGTTTTTT.

In this sample, this clone turned up a few times. The CDR3 sequence is CATSRGRDGYNEQFF. CDR3 DNA sequence: TGTGCCACCAGCAGAGGGAGGGATGGGTACAATGAGCAGTTCTTC. This chain uses TRBV15 with TRBJ2-1; maybe TRBD2 (6 bases). CDR3 length equals 15 residues. V shed 1 base and J shed 4 bases, with 11 bases lying between them. The germline V gene has CDR1 LNHNV and CDR2 YYDKDF (reference sequence). The full variable domain, completed using reference TRBV15 and TRBJ2-1, is DAMVIQNPRYQVTQFGKPVTLSCSQTLNHNVMYWYQQKSSQAPKLLFHYYDKDFNNEADTPDNFQSRRPNTSFCFLDIRSPGLGDTAMYLCATSRGRDGYNEQFFGPGTRLTVL.

This chain links TRBV27 with TRBJ2-1; the match to TRBD2 covers 11 bases. The V segment lost 4 bases and the J segment 4 bases; nucleotides outside the gene matches: 3. Germline lookup yields CDR1 MNHEY and CDR2 SMNVEV (reference sequence). The CDR3 has 15 amino acids. This CDR3 reads CASSSGTSGYNEQFF. CDR3 bases: TGTGCCAGCAGTTCCGGGACTAGCGGTTACAATGAGCAGTTCTTC.

This clone was detected once. This sequence joins TRBV7-9 and TRBJ2-1; D perhaps matches TRBD1 (6 bases). Germline V gene sequence: CDR1 SEHNR, CDR2 FQNEAQ (reference sequence). V dropped 4 bases and J dropped 0 bases, with 10 bases sitting between them. The CDR3 is 15 residues long. As DNA, the CDR3 is TGTGCCAGCAGCTCTACAGGGAGCTCCTACAATGAGCAGTTCTTC. Its protein product is CASSSTGSSYNEQFF.